This entry lists 28 T cell receptor beta chains sequenced from one sample in a study of PD-1 blockade in classical Hodgkin lymphoma. Every single patient, without exception, relapsed after autologous stem cell transplantation, and brentuximab vedotin exposure varied. Only in-frame clones appear in the TCRdb table, and some are missing; sequencing was by immunoSEQ multiplex PCR. The sample records 39,000 or so clones, 70% to 90% being singletons. Sequenced here: peripheral blood mononuclear cells (PBMCs), sampled before the second cycle of nivolumab. These receptors all come from a human donor with classical Hodgkin lymphoma.

The J gene is TRBJ1-4, the V gene TRBV28, with TRBD1 as a possible D gene (6 bases). The CDR3 length is 13 residues. Germline V gene sequence: CDR1 MDHEN, CDR2 SYDVKM. The V and J ends lost 6 bases and 10 bases respectively, with 15 bases between them. CDR3 bases: TGTGCCAGCAGGTTCACAGGGACGGGAAAACTGTTTTTT. It yields the protein CASRFTGTGKLFF.

V gene TRBV18 combines with J gene TRBJ2-1; a possible D gene is TRBD1 (6 bases). Trimming took off 6 bases at V and 5 bases at J, with 14 bases between the two ends. Germline V gives CDR1 KGHSH, CDR2 LQKENI. The CDR3 loop spans 14 amino acids. The DNA of the CDR3 is TGTGCCAGCTCTACAGGGCCAATGGACAATGAGCAGTTCTTC. Translation: CASSTGPMDNEQFF.

The chain uses TRBV7-2 and TRBJ1-2, with no clear D. Germline V gene data show CDR1 as SGHTA and CDR2 as FQGNSA. The V end lost 3 bases, the J end lost 6 bases, and 14 bases lay between the germline ends. The CDR3 sequence is 14 residues long. CDR3 region: CASSFATGENGYTF. The CDR3 DNA follows: TGTGCCAGCAGCTTCGCGACGGGAGAGAATGGCTACACCTTC.

The V and J genes are TRBV9 and TRBJ2-1; TRBD1 matches 7 bases. Trimming cost V 4 bases and J 7 bases; bases outside gene matches: 5. Germline V CDR1 and CDR2: SGDLS, YYNGEE. The CDR3 spans 13 residues. CDR3 DNA sequence: TGTGCCAGCAGCCCGAGGGGGCAGAATGAGCAGTTCTTC. Protein sequence: CASSPRGQNEQFF.

The rearrangement links TRBV9 to TRBJ2-7, with D perhaps TRBD2 (6 bases). The length of the CDR3 is 15 residues. From germline, CDR1 is SGDLS and CDR2 YYNGEE. V was cut by 0 bases and J by 6 bases, with 16 bases left in between. CDR3 nucleotides: TGTGCCAGCAGCGTAGGGATTAGCGGTCAATCCGAGCAGTACTTC. Translating gives CASSVGISGQSEQYF.

This clone was picked up a small number of times. The chain recombines TRBV19 with TRBJ2-7; TRBD1 matches at 7 bases. The CDR3 has 13 residues. CDR1 LNHDA and CDR2 SQIVND come from the germline V gene (reference sequence). V lost 7 bases, J lost 4 bases, and 7 bases stayed unmatched. The CDR3 sequence: CASKARQGYEQYF. The CDR3 region has the DNA TGTGCCAGTAAGGCGCGACAGGGATACGAGCAGTACTTC.

The chain uses TRBV6-1 and TRBJ2-7, with D maybe TRBD1 (6 bases). There are 13 residues in the CDR3. Germline CDR1 reads MNHNS; CDR2 reads SASEGT. The germline V and J ends were trimmed by 5 bases and 5 bases, with 13 bases remaining between them. The CDR3 DNA reads TGTGCCAGCAGTAATCCCGCAGGGGACGAGCAGTACTTC. It is translated as CASSNPAGDEQYF.

The chain combines TRBV6-5 with TRBJ2-5; 10 bases fit TRBD1. The CDR3 covers 15 residues. After removal of 5 bases from V and 5 bases from J, the junction contained 8 bases not matched to a gene. Germline CDR1 is MNHEY and CDR2 is SVGAGI. The CDR3 region has the DNA TGTGCCAGCAGTCCCCTGGGACAGGGGTCGGAGACCCAGTACTTC. Translation: CASSPLGQGSETQYF.

The chain employs TRBV28 and TRBJ1-3, with 8 bases that match TRBD1. V shed 0 bases, J shed 2 bases, and the junction held 3 bases outside the gene matches. Germline loops: CDR1 MDHEN, CDR2 SYDVKM. The CDR3 loop spans 16 amino acids. CDR3 DNA sequence: TGTGCCAGCAGTTTATGGGACAGGGCCCCTGGAAACACCATATATTTT. Its protein product is CASSLWDRAPGNTIYF.

This chain joins TRBV4-1 and TRBJ2-7, with TRBD2 identical over 7 bases. Germline V gene sequence: CDR1 MGHRA, CDR2 YSYEKL. CDR3 length: 15 residues. Trimming took 4 bases from V and 2 from J; bases not matched to a gene: 8. The CDR3 is CASSRVGGTAYEQYF. Written as DNA, the CDR3 is TGCGCCAGCAGCCGCGTGGGAGGGACCGCCTACGAGCAGTACTTC.

The chain has TRBV19 and TRBJ1-4, with D uncertain. V was cut by 3 bases and J by 5 bases, with 10 bases left in between. Germline CDR1 and CDR2: LNHDA and SQIVND (reference sequence). The CDR3 loop spans 14 amino acids. CDR3 in DNA: TGTGCCAGTAGTATTAACAGCATAAATGAAAAACTGTTTTTT. Its protein product is CASSINSINEKLFF. The whole variable domain, remainder taken from reference TRBV19 and TRBJ1-4, is DGGITQSPKYLFRKEGQNVTLSCEQNLNHDAMYWYRQDPGQGLRLIYYSQIVNDFQKGDIAEGYSVSREKKESFPLTVTSAQKNPTAFYLCASSINSINEKLFFGSGTQLSVL.

The chain combines TRBV25-1 with TRBJ1-4; no clear D. V was pared by 3 bases and J by 5 bases, with 13 bases between. This CDR3 comprises 15 residues. Germline lookup yields CDR1 MGHDK and CDR2 SYGVNS. CDR3 nucleotide sequence: TGTGCCAGCAGTGATTCGGGCGGGAAGAATGAAAAACTGTTTTTT. Its protein product is CASSDSGGKNEKLFF.

The chain is built from TRBV19 and TRBJ1-6; 9 bases are a match to TRBD1. The V gene end was trimmed by 4 bases and the J gene end by 8 bases; junction bases not matched to a gene: 6. Germline CDR1 is LNHDA and CDR2 is SQIVND (reference sequence). The CDR3 has 15 amino acids. CDR3 amino acids: CASSTGTGRDSPLHF. The CDR3 bases are TGTGCCAGTAGTACCGGGACAGGGAGGGATTCACCCCTCCACTTT.

The V gene is TRBV19, the J gene TRBJ1-4; no reliable D call. The CDR3 extends over 17 amino acids. Looked up from germline, CDR1 is LNHDA and CDR2 is SQIVND (reference sequence). Trimming left V 6 bases short and J 4 bases short, with 21 bases between. The chain's CDR3 is CASSPPGRAADNEKLFF. In nucleotides, the CDR3 is TGTGCCAGTAGCCCCCCCGGTCGCGCCGCCGATAATGAAAAACTGTTTTTT.

V is TRBV28 and J is TRBJ2-3; no clear D. CDR3 length equals 15 residues. V was pared by 11 bases and J by 4 bases, with 22 bases between. Germline V gives CDR1 MDHEN, CDR2 SYDVKM. The CDR3 loop reads CASLPEPRSPDTQYF. The CDR3 nucleotides read TGTGCCTCCCTACCAGAACCAAGGTCCCCAGATACGCAGTATTTT.

The chain has TRBV5-1 and TRBJ2-3; 7 bases align to TRBD1. Looked up from germline, CDR1 is SGHRS and CDR2 is YFSETQ. The CDR3 has 15 amino acids. The trim removed 4 bases at V and 1 base at J, leaving 6 bases unmatched. The CDR3 DNA follows: TGCGCCAGCAGCCAACAGGGGTTTGGCACAGATACGCAGTATTTT. The encoded protein is CASSQQGFGTDTQYF.

The chain has TRBV10-3 and TRBJ2-5; a weak D match, TRBD1 (5 bases). CDR1 is ENHRY and CDR2 is SYGVKD in the germline V gene. The CDR3 is 16 amino acids. V gave up 0 bases and J gave up 1 base, with 12 bases separating them. CDR3 loop: CAISESRQGAQETQYF. In nucleotides, the CDR3 is TGTGCCATCAGTGAGTCGCGTCAGGGTGCCCAAGAGACCCAGTACTTC.

The rearrangement links TRBV14 to TRBJ1-1; tentatively, D is TRBD1 (6 bases). This CDR3 spans 15 amino acids. Per germline, CDR1 SGHDN and CDR2 FVKESK. The ends were cut back, 1 base at V and 0 bases at J, with 9 bases in the middle. DNA of the CDR3: TGTGCCAGCAGCCAAGTTGACAGGATGAACACTGAAGCTTTCTTT. It encodes CASSQVDRMNTEAFF.

The CDR3 bases are TGTGCCAGTAGTATTCTCCCCGGGTCCTACGAGCAGTACTTC. Its protein product is CASSILPGSYEQYF. The chain joins TRBV19 to TRBJ2-7; D not certain. CDR1 and CDR2 (germline): LNHDA, SQIVND (reference sequence). V lost 3 bases to trimming and J lost 1 base, with 10 bases between them. The CDR3 length is 14 residues.

This chain joins TRBV6-5 and TRBJ1-1; 8 bases are shared with TRBD1. The CDR3 consists of 15 residues. In germline, CDR1 is MNHEY, CDR2 SVGAGI. V lost 5 bases, J lost 7 bases, and 12 bases stayed unmatched. The CDR3 nucleotides read TGTGCCAGCAGTCACCGACGACCACAGGGGGGTGAAGCTTTCTTT. The encoded protein is CASSHRRPQGGEAFF.

This chain uses TRBV2 with TRBJ1-3, with D tentatively TRBD1 (5 bases). Germline-derived CDR1 and CDR2 are SNHLY and FYNNEI. Trimming stripped 6 bases from V and 7 bases from J, with 10 bases between. This CDR3 has 12 residues. The CDR3 DNA is TGTGCCAGCAGAGACAGTCGTAACACCATATATTTT. Amino acids: CASRDSRNTIYF.

This chain connects TRBV5-1 to TRBJ1-2, with D possibly matching TRBD1 (6 bases). CDR3 length: 14 residues. Germline assignment: CDR1 SGHRS and CDR2 YFSETQ. The germline V and J ends were trimmed by 0 bases and 5 bases, with 11 bases remaining between them. The CDR3: CASSLGTGRYGYTF. As DNA, the CDR3 is TGCGCCAGCAGCTTGGGTACAGGGAGATATGGCTACACCTTC. The full variable domain, its missing parts supplied by reference TRBV5-1 and TRBJ1-2, is KAGVTQTPRYLIKTRGQQVTLSCSPISGHRSVSWYQQTPGQGLQFLFEYFSETQRNKGNFPGRFSGRQFSNSRSEMNVSTLELGDSALYLCASSLGTGRYGYTFGSGTRLTVV.

The chain employs TRBV27 and TRBJ2-4, with a tentative D call TRBD1 (6 bases). Deletions cut 4 bases from V and 0 bases from J, with 13 bases between. CDR1 is MNHEY, CDR2 SMNVEV, per germline (reference sequence). The CDR3 is 16 residues long. The CDR3 reads CASSSTGWGAKNIQYF. CDR3 DNA: TGTGCCAGCAGTTCCACAGGGTGGGGAGCCAAAAACATTCAGTACTTC.

This rearrangement joins TRBV7-9 to TRBJ1-1; tentative D call: TRBD1 (6 bases). Germline V lookup: CDR1 SEHNR, CDR2 FQNEAQ (reference sequence). V was clipped by 2 bases and J by 1 base, with 17 bases between them. The CDR3 spans 17 residues. As DNA, the CDR3 is TGTGCCAGCAGCTTATGGGGTACAGGGAAGGGGAACACTGAAGCTTTCTTT. Translating it yields CASSLWGTGKGNTEAFF.

The chain joins TRBV10-2 to TRBJ1-5; no clear D gene. Germline V lookup: CDR1 WSHSY, CDR2 SAAADI. The CDR3 spans 17 residues. Trimming cost V 2 bases and J 4 bases, with 18 bases left between them. The CDR3 protein is CASSENGRRDRNQPQHF. The CDR3 DNA reads TGCGCCAGCAGTGAGAACGGGAGGAGAGATCGGAATCAGCCCCAGCATTTT.

The chain has TRBV27 and TRBJ2-5; 10 bases agree with TRBD1. CDR3 length: 12 amino acids. Germline CDR1 and CDR2: MNHEY and SMNVEV (reference sequence). The J segment lost 6 bases and the V segment lost 9 bases, leaving 4 bases of the junction unmatched. CDR3 coding DNA: TGTGCCAGTAGGACAGGGGGAAAGACCCAGTACTTC. Translation gives CASRTGGKTQYF.

V usage is TRBV7-2 and J usage is TRBJ1-2; no firm D call. V dropped 8 bases and J dropped 8 bases, with 12 bases sitting between them. This CDR3 is 11 amino acids long. Germline V CDR1 and CDR2: SGHTA, FQGNSA. Written as DNA, the CDR3 is TGTGCCAGCTCGGGCCTGGGGGGCTACACCTTC. The encoded protein is CASSGLGGYTF.

The CDR3 region has the DNA TGTGCCAGCAGTCAACTAGCGGGAGCGTCAGATACGCAGTATTTT. This codes for CASSQLAGASDTQYF. The V gene is TRBV6-4, the J gene TRBJ2-3; 11 bases agree with TRBD2. Germline V CDR1 and CDR2: MRHNA, SNTAGT. V lost 5 bases to trimming and J lost 4 bases; unmatched junction nucleotides: 5. This CDR3 contains 15 residues.